This TCR beta chain was identified in a study of cytomegalovirus exposure and HLA in healthy donors. The PCR used 60 Vbeta and 13 Jbeta primers. The data were produced by immunoSEQ multiplex PCR, yet TCRdb's version contains in-frame clones alone and is incomplete. The listing records about 110,000 clones. General observations from the study: Later on, an analysis tied approximately 17,000 TCR beta sequences to HLA alleles at 0.05 false discovery rate. Of the V segments, some could not be distinguished, including TRBV6-2 and TRBV6-3, and were excluded.

Healthy bone marrow donors made up the donors. As regards this clone: Its target is not known.

The germline V gene has CDR1 LNHDA and CDR2 SQIVND (reference sequence). The CDR3 length is 17 residues. The junction had 13 bases not matched to a gene; V was cut back by 2 bases and J by 5 bases. The receptor was isolated from a man younger than 35 in good health and CMV-seronegative. Sequenced: PBMCs. The chain employs TRBV19 and TRBJ1-1, with 8 bases fitting TRBD1. CDR3 protein: CASSINMPAGGRTEAFF. The CDR3 nucleotides are TGTGCCAGTAGTATAAATATGCCCGCAGGGGGCCGAACTGAAGCTTTCTTT.